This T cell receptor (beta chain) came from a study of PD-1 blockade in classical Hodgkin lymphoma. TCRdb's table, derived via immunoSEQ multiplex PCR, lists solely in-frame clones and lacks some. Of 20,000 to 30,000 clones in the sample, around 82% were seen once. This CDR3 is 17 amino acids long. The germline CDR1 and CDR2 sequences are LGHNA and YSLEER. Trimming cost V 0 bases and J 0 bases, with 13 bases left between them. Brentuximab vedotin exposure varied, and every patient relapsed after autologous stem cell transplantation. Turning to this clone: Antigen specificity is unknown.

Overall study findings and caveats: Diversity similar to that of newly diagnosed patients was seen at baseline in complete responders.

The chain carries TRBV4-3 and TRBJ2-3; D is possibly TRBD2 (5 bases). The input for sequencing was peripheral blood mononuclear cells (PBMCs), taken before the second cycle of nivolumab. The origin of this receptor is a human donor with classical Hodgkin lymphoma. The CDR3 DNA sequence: TGCGCCAGCAGCCAAGAAGCGGCCAGACTTAGCACAGATACGCAGTATTTT. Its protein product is CASSQEAARLSTDTQYF.